Below, 32 T cell receptor beta chains from the same sample are listed, as sequenced in a study of T cells in Graves' hyperthyroidism and ophthalmopathy. RNA transcripts yielded amplified TCR beta CDR3 regions. Carried out on the TCR CDR3, a first-round RT-PCR used the HTBI primer set. TCRdb re-called the multiplex PCR reads with MiXCR, one entry per CDR3 protein. The repertoire holds 450,000 to 550,000 distinct CDR3 sequences, with around 22% as singletons. The sequenced sample consisted of blood. The receptors derive from a woman aged 25 to 39 with Graves' ophthalmopathy.

The chain carries TRBV4-1 and TRBJ2-7; TRBD2 matches 15 bases. With V trimmed by 1 base and J by 5 bases, 3 bases remained unmatched. The CDR3 consists of 16 residues. The germline gives CDR1 MGHRA, CDR2 YSYEKL. CDR3 sequence (DNA): TGCGCCAGCAGCCAAGTAGGACTAGCGGGGGGGAACGAGCAGTACTTC. This gives the protein CASSQVGLAGGNEQYF.

This clonotype was recorded at least ten times. V is TRBV6-5 and J is TRBJ2-5; 11 bases map to TRBD2. This CDR3 contains 14 residues. Losses at the gene ends were 5 bases for V and 5 bases for J; bases not matched to a gene: 4. Germline assignment: CDR1 MNHEY and CDR2 SVGAGI. CDR3 region: CASSPGLAVETQYF. The CDR3 DNA reads TGTGCCAGCAGTCCGGGACTAGCGGTGGAGACCCAGTACTTC.

Remarks on this clonotype: Its ends do not fully match the called genes, so a read error is possible. The V and J genes are TRBV7-8 and TRBJ1-2; D unclear. Germline CDR1 is SGHVS and CDR2 is FQNEAQ. The CDR3 has 12 residues. The CDR3 loop is CASSSVNYDYTF. CDR3 nucleotide sequence: TGTGCCAGCAGCTCGGTCAACTATGACTACACCTTC.

This clonotype was seen only a few times. The genes are TRBV5-1 and TRBJ1-2; D is undetermined. Germline CDR1 reads SGHRS; CDR2 reads YFSETQ. Trimming took 4 bases from V and 3 from J, leaving 10 bases between them. The CDR3 is made up of 13 amino acids. The CDR3 DNA follows: TGCGCCAGCAGCCTCGGGGTTGACTATGGCTACACCTTC. Residues: CASSLGVDYGYTF.

This clonotype was seen repeatedly, ten times or more. The gene calls are TRBV30 and TRBJ1-1; D is unclear. Germline CDR1 and CDR2: GTSNPN and SVGIG (reference sequence). With 0 bases removed from V and 3 bases from J, the gap between germline ends came to 8 bases. CDR3 length: 13 residues. The CDR3 region has the DNA TGTGCCTGGAGTGTCCTACGGGACACTGAAGCTTTCTTT. Residues: CAWSVLRDTEAFF.

This clonotype has just one count. This may be a read error, as it is one base from a much larger clone. The chain combines TRBV25-1 with TRBJ1-1, with D perhaps matching TRBD1 (5 bases). Germline CDR1 is MGHDK and CDR2 is SYGVNS. The CDR3 length is 14 residues. V was trimmed by 3 bases and J by 4 bases, leaving 12 bases between them. The CDR3, as DNA: TGTGCCAGCAGTGACCCAGGGTACAGCACTGAAGCTTTCTTT. Translating it yields CASSDPGYSTEAFF.

This clonotype was detected many times. This chain uses TRBV12-3 or TRBV12-4 with TRBJ2-5; no definite D call. Trimming cost V 3 bases and J 2 bases, with 7 bases left between them. The CDR3 covers 13 residues. This CDR3 is CASSFNGQETQYF. CDR3 DNA sequence: TGTGCCAGCAGTTTTAACGGGCAAGAGACCCAGTACTTC.

The chain joins TRBV3-1 to TRBJ1-6, with a possible D match to TRBD1 (5 bases). This CDR3 is built from 16 residues. V was cut by 1 base and J by 0 bases, with 7 bases left in between. Germline assignment: CDR1 LGHDT and CDR2 YNNKEL (reference sequence). Here the CDR3 reads CASSQGGSSYNSPLHF. CDR3 in DNA: TGTGCCAGCAGCCAAGGGGGGAGCTCCTATAATTCACCCCTCCACTTT.

This clonotype was detected many times. CDR3 amino acids: CASGRQETQYF. DNA of the CDR3: TGTGCCAGCGGGCGGCAAGAGACCCAGTACTTC. This chain connects TRBV7-9 to TRBJ2-5, with unresolved D. The CDR3 covers 11 residues. Looked up from germline, CDR1 is SEHNR and CDR2 is FQNEAQ (reference sequence). V lost 8 bases to trimming and J lost 2 bases, with 6 bases between them.

This clonotype was seen repeatedly, ten times or more. Its ends do not fully match the called genes, so a read error is possible. The chain recombines TRBV6-5 with TRBJ2-4; a weak D match, TRBD1 (5 bases). Germline CDR1 is MNHEY and CDR2 is SVGAGI. The CDR3 loop spans 17 amino acids. In nucleotides, the CDR3 is TGTGCCAGCAGTTACTCCGAGGAAGGGGCGACCAAAAACATTAAGTACTTC. The encoded protein is CASSYSEEGATKNIKYF.

This clonotype has a handful of counts. The V gene is TRBV6-1, the J gene TRBJ1-2; TRBD1 aligns across 10 bases. The CDR3 extends over 16 amino acids. Germline V gene sequence: CDR1 MNHNS, CDR2 SASEGT. V was clipped by 2 bases and J by 3 bases; unmatched bases: 6. CDR3 protein: CASSEHLTGGHYGYTF. The CDR3 DNA sequence: TGTGCCAGCAGTGAACACTTGACAGGGGGCCACTATGGCTACACCTTC.

As to this clonotype: Being one base from a much bigger clone, this may be a read error. J is TRBJ2-7 and V is TRBV11-2; D possibly corresponds to TRBD2 (6 bases). This CDR3 has 12 amino acids. V lost 3 bases and J 5 bases, leaving 8 bases between the germline ends. Germline CDR1 SGHAT, CDR2 FQNNGV. In DNA form, the CDR3 reads TGTGCCAGCAGCTTTTGGGGGGACGAGCAGTACTTC. Protein sequence: CASSFWGDEQYF.

The chain uses TRBV6-1 and TRBJ2-7, with 7 bases that match TRBD1. The germline gives CDR1 MNHNS, CDR2 SASEGT. The V segment lost 6 bases and the J segment 3 bases; nucleotides outside the gene matches: 5. CDR3 length equals 13 residues. The CDR3 reads CASSPQGRYEQYF. As DNA, the CDR3 is TGTGCCAGCAGCCCACAGGGGCGCTACGAGCAGTACTTC.

The chain combines TRBV20-1 with TRBJ1-1; 7 bases align to TRBD1. Germline values: CDR1 DFQATT, CDR2 SNEGSKA (reference sequence). J lost 5 bases, V lost 6 bases, and 12 bases had no gene match. The CDR3 runs 14 residues. The CDR3 DNA reads TGCAGTGCCGCTAGCCGACAGGGTTGGACTGAAGCTTTCTTT. It yields the protein CSAASRQGWTEAFF.

The chain is built from TRBV20-1 and TRBJ1-5; TRBD1 matches at 9 bases. Germline values: CDR1 DFQATT, CDR2 SNEGSKA (reference sequence). With V trimmed by 5 bases and J by 1 base, 12 bases remained unmatched. This CDR3 is built from 17 residues. CDR3 loop: CSAVRDRAPVSNQPQHF. CDR3 in DNA: TGCAGTGCTGTAAGGGACAGGGCTCCTGTCAGCAATCAGCCCCAGCATTTT.

This clonotype was recorded at least ten times. This rearrangement joins TRBV12-3 or TRBV12-4 to TRBJ2-5, with TRBD1 matching over 7 bases. Losses at the gene ends were 2 bases for V and 3 bases for J; bases not matched to a gene: 6. CDR3 length equals 15 residues. CDR3 DNA: TGTGCCAGCAGTTTATTCCGGGACAGAAAAGAGACCCAGTACTTC. This gives the protein CASSLFRDRKETQYF.

This clonotype was observed at least ten times. The J gene is TRBJ2-7, the V gene TRBV7-8; D is unclear. The ends were cut back, 5 bases at V and 3 bases at J, with 11 bases in the middle. Germline V gene sequence: CDR1 SGHVS, CDR2 FQNEAQ. The CDR3 has 13 residues. The CDR3, as DNA: TGTGCCAGCAGCCCGCATGTAAACTACGAGCAGTACTTC. Encoded protein: CASSPHVNYEQYF. Drawing the rest from reference TRBV7-8 and TRBJ2-7, the complete variable domain is GAGVSQSPRYKVAKRGQDVALRCDPISGHVSLFWYQQALGQGPEFLTYFQNEAQLDKSGLPSDRFFAERPEGSVSTLKIQRTQQEDSAVYLCASSPHVNYEQYFGPGTRLTVT.

This clonotype was counted many times. It may be a read error: a sequence one base away is much more abundant. The gene calls are TRBV27 and TRBJ2-7; 7 positions agree with TRBD1. Germline CDR1 and CDR2: MNHEY and SMNVEV (reference sequence). The CDR3 has 12 residues. The trim removed 8 bases at V and 2 bases at J, leaving 3 bases unmatched. In nucleotides, the CDR3 is TGTGCCAGCTGGGACAGCCCCTACGAGCAGTACTTC. Translation: CASWDSPYEQYF.

This clonotype was seen repeatedly, ten times or more. The chain recombines TRBV30 with TRBJ1-3, with D unclear. The CDR3 length is 11 residues. Germline V gene data show CDR1 as GTSNPN and CDR2 as SVGIG (reference sequence). Trimming cost V 3 bases and J 8 bases, with 8 bases left between them. The CDR3 spells CAWRDSDTIYF. In DNA form, the CDR3 reads TGTGCCTGGAGGGATTCAGACACCATATATTTT. Drawing the rest from reference TRBV30 and TRBJ1-3, the complete variable domain is SQTIHQWPATLVQPVGSPLSLECTVEGTSNPNLYWYRQAAGRGLQLLFYSVGIGQISSEVPQNLSASRPQDRQFILSSKKLLLSDSGFYLCAWRDSDTIYFGEGSWLTVV.

This clonotype appeared many times. The chain has TRBV13 and TRBJ2-5; TRBD1 matches 9 bases. Per germline, CDR1 PRHDT and CDR2 FYEKMQ (reference sequence). This CDR3 is 15 amino acids long. V lost 5 bases to trimming and J lost 5 bases; unmatched junction nucleotides: 9. In DNA form, the CDR3 reads TGTGCCAGCAGCACAACAGGGGGCTCGGAGGAGACCCAGTACTTC. Translation gives CASSTTGGSEETQYF.

The chain links TRBV6-2 or TRBV6-3 to TRBJ1-5; tentative D call: TRBD1 (6 bases). V lost 7 bases to trimming and J lost 5 bases, with 18 bases between them. Germline V gives CDR1 MNHEY, CDR2 SVGEGT. The CDR3 is 15 residues long. CDR3 loop: CASTLTGRGDQPQHF. DNA for the CDR3: TGTGCCAGCACCCTAACCGGAAGGGGGGATCAGCCCCAGCATTTT.

This clonotype was picked up many times. The chain joins TRBV10-3 to TRBJ1-1; D possibly corresponds to TRBD1 (6 bases). The CDR3 covers 14 residues. Deletions cut 6 bases from V and 1 base from J, with 12 bases between. Germline assignment: CDR1 ENHRY and CDR2 SYGVKD. CDR3 DNA sequence: TGTGCCATCAGCGTCCAGGACAGGAACACTGAAGCTTTCTTT. Translating gives CAISVQDRNTEAFF.

In regard to this clonotype: Just one base apart from a much larger clone, this may be a read error. The chain has TRBV7-6 and TRBJ2-5; 12 positions match TRBD2. This CDR3 spans 19 amino acids. The V gene's germline CDR1 is SGHVS and CDR2 FNYEAQ. The CDR3 loop is CASSPRTSGEGVWSETKYF. The CDR3 coding sequence is TGTGCCAGCAGCCCGCGGACTAGCGGGGAAGGGGTATGGTCGGAGACCAAGTACTTC.

Ten or more counts support this clonotype. The chain employs TRBV20-1 and TRBJ2-5; no clear D gene. This CDR3 region has 12 residues. CDR1 and CDR2 from the germline V gene are DFQATT and SNEGSKA (reference sequence). V gave up 6 bases and J gave up 0 bases, with 8 bases separating them. The CDR3 DNA reads as TGCAGTGCCCAGGACGACCAAGAGACCCAGTACTTC. Encoded protein: CSAQDDQETQYF.

This clonotype was counted many times. The V call is TRBV6-2 or TRBV6-3, the J call TRBJ1-1; possibly TRBD1 for D (5 bases). CDR1 and CDR2 from the germline V gene are MNHEY and SVGEGT. This CDR3 is built from 12 residues. With 1 base removed from V and 6 bases from J, the gap between germline ends came to 6 bases. CDR3 coding DNA: TGTGCCAGCAGTTACTTGGGGGCTGAAGCTTTCTTT. This translates into CASSYLGAEAFF.

V is TRBV29-1 and J is TRBJ1-3; D remains ambiguous. The V end was cut by 0 bases, the J end by 2 bases, with 2 bases between. This CDR3 region has 12 residues. CDR1 and CDR2 (germline): SQVTM, ANQGSEA. This CDR3 reads CSVEDTGNTIYF. DNA for the CDR3: TGCAGCGTTGAAGACACTGGAAACACCATATATTTT.

At least ten counts were recorded for this clonotype. The chain joins TRBV7-9 to TRBJ1-1, with 10 bases that match TRBD1. The junction had 16 bases not matched to a gene; V was cut back by 3 bases and J by 3 bases. This CDR3 comprises 19 residues. Germline V gene sequence: CDR1 SEHNR, CDR2 FQNEAQ (reference sequence). The DNA for the CDR3 is TGTGCCAGCAGCTTTACCCCCGGGACAGGGGCTGGAAGTGACACTGAAGCTTTCTTT. This sequence encodes CASSFTPGTGAGSDTEAFF.

This chain joins TRBV7-9 and TRBJ2-7, with D hard to call. In germline, CDR1 is SEHNR, CDR2 FQNEAQ (reference sequence). Trimming pared 3 bases from V and 0 bases from J, leaving 12 bases between. The CDR3 spans 15 residues. The CDR3 region is CASSFIGQNSYEQYF. The CDR3 nucleotides are TGTGCCAGCAGCTTCATTGGGCAGAACTCCTACGAGCAGTACTTC.

This clonotype was recorded at least ten times. Mismatch with germline at one junction end may stem from a read error. V and J are TRBV11-2 and TRBJ1-2; D is undetermined. Germline-derived CDR1 and CDR2 are SGHAT and FQNNGV. The CDR3 runs 14 residues. The CDR3 DNA follows: TGTGCCAGCAGCCTATTGGAAGGTGGCCGTCAGGTGGCCTTC. Translated: CASSLLEGGRQVAF.

This clonotype was seen many times. This chain's CDR3 is CASSLHFEYGYTF. For the CDR3, the DNA is TGTGCCAGCAGCTTACATTTTGAGTATGGCTACACCTTC. The chain carries TRBV7-9 and TRBJ1-2; D uncertain. Trimming left V 2 bases short and J 5 bases short, with 9 bases between. Germline V gives CDR1 SEHNR, CDR2 FQNEAQ (reference sequence). CDR3 length: 13 amino acids.

V and J are TRBV30 and TRBJ1-5; TRBD1 is a possible D gene (5 bases). This CDR3 comprises 15 residues. Per the germline V gene, CDR1 is GTSNPN and CDR2 is SVGIG (reference sequence). The V end lost 0 bases, the J end lost 2 bases, and 11 bases lay between the germline ends. CDR3: CAWSVKGTGNQPQHF. As DNA, the CDR3 is TGTGCCTGGAGTGTCAAAGGGACCGGCAATCAGCCCCAGCATTTT.

In this sample, this clonotype turned up many times. This sequence joins TRBV4-1 and TRBJ1-2; the D is unclear. Looked up from germline, CDR1 is MGHRA and CDR2 is YSYEKL. Trimming shortened V by 0 bases and J by 6 bases, and 14 bases separated the two germline ends. The CDR3 contains 15 residues. Written as DNA, the CDR3 is TGCGCCAGCAGCCAAGATGGGAACAGAGCGGATGGCTACACCTTC. As protein: CASSQDGNRADGYTF.